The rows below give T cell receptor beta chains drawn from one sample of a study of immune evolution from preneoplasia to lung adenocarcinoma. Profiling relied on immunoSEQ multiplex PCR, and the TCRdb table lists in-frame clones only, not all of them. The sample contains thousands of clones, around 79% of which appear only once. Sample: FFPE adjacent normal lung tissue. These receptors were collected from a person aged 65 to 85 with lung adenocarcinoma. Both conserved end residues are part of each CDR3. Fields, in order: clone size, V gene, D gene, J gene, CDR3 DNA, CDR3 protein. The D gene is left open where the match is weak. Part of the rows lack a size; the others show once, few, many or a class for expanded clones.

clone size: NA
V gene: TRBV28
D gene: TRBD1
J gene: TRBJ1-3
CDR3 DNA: TGTGCCAGCACAGAGACAGGGTTTAGGGACACCATATATTTT
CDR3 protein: CASTETGFRDTIYF

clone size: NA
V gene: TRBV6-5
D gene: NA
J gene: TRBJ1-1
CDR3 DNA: TGTGCCAGCACCAAAACAACGTCGAACACTGAAGCTTTCTTT
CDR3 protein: CASTKTTSNTEAFF

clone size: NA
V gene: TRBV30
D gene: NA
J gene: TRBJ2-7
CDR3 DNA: TGTGCCTGGATGCGGGGGCCGAGCTCCTACGAGCAGTACTTC
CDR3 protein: CAWMRGPSSYEQYF

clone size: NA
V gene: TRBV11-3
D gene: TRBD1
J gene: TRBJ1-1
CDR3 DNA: TGTGCCGGCATACCGACAGGGGATGAGGCTGAAGCTTTCTTT
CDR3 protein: CAGIPTGDEAEAFF

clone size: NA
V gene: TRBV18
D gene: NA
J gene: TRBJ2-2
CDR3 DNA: TGTGCCAGCTCACCAGATGCGGGGTTTGGCACCGGGGAGCTGTTTTTT
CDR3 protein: CASSPDAGFGTGELFF

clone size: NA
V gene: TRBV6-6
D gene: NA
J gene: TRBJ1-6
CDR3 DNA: TGTGCCAGCAGTTACGGAGAGGGGAGTAATTCACCCCTCCACTTT
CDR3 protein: CASSYGEGSNSPLHF

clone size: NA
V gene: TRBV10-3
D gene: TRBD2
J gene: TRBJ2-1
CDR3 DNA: TGTGCCATCAGAGGCTCGGGACTAGACTACAATGAGCAGTTCTTC
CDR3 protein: CAIRGSGLDYNEQFF

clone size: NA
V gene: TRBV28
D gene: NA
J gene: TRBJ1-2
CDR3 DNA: TGTGCCAGCAGTTCCGTCGACGGGGTTAATGGCTACACCTTC
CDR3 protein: CASSSVDGVNGYTF

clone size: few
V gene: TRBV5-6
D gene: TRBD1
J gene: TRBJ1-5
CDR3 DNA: TGTGCCAGCAGCCGGATGGGACAGGGAACGGGTCAGCCCCAGCATTTT
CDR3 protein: CASSRMGQGTGQPQHF

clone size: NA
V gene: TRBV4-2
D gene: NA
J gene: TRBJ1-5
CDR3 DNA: TGTGCCAGCAGCCAAGTATCGGGGAGCAATCAGCCCCAGCATTTT
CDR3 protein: CASSQVSGSNQPQHF

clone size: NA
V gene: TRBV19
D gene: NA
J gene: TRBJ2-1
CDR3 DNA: TGTGCCAGTAGTATAGGTCCCGGGGGGCTATGGAATGAGCAGTTCTTC
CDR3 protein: CASSIGPGGLWNEQFF

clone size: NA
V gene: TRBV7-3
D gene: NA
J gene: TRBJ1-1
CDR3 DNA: TGTGCCAGCAGCTTAACACCAGCACTGAACACTGAAGCTTTCTTT
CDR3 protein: CASSLTPALNTEAFF

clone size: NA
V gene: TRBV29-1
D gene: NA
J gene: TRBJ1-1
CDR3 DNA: TGCAGCGCCCGGGGTAACACTGAAGCTTTCTTT
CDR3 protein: CSARGNTEAFF

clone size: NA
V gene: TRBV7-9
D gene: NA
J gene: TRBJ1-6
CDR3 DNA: TGTGCCAGCAGCTTAGCCACAGGTGGGGTGGTTTCTTCACCCCTCCACTTT
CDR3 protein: CASSLATGGVVSSPLHF

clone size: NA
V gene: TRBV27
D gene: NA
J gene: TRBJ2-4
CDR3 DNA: TGTGCCAGCAGTTTCAAAAACATTCAGTACTTC
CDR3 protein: CASSFKNIQYF

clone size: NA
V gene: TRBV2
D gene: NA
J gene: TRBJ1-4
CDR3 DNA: TGTGCCAGCAGGCTACAAGGGGAAAAACTGTTTTTT
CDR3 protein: CASRLQGEKLFF

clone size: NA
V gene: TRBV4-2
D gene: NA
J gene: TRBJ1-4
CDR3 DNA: TGTGCCAGCAGCCAAGAGGGGGGGATGGAAAAACTGTTTTTT
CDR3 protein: CASSQEGGMEKLFF

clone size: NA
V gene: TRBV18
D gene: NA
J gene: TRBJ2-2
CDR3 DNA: TGTGCCAGCTCACCCGACCAGGCAGGGTTATCCGGGGAGCTGTTTTTT
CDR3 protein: CASSPDQAGLSGELFF

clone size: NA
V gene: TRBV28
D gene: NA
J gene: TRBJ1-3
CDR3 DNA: TGTGCCACCTCAAAAGCGGGGGCACTTGGAAACACCATATATTTT
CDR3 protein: CATSKAGALGNTIYF

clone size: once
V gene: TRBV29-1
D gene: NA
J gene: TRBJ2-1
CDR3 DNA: TGCAGCGTGATACAGGAAATCTCCTACAATGAGCAGTTCTTC
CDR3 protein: CSVIQEISYNEQFF

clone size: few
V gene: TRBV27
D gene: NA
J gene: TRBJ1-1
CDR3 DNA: TGTGCCAGCAGTTTACTCTCTCGGGGGCTGGGGAACACTGAAGCTTTCTTT
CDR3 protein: CASSLLSRGLGNTEAFF

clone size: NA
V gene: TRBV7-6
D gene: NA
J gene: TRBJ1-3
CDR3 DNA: TGTGCCAGCAGCGGGGGGTCTAGAAACACCATATATTTT
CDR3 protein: CASSGGSRNTIYF

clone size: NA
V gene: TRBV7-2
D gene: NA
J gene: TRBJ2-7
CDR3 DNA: TGTGCCAGCAGCCCCGGGGGCGGGGGAATGTACGAGCAGTACTTC
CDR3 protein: CASSPGGGGMYEQYF

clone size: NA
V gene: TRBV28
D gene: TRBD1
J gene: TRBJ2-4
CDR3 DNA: TGTGCCAGCAGTTTATACGGACAGGGGGCCAAAAACATTCAGTACTTC
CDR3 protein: CASSLYGQGAKNIQYF

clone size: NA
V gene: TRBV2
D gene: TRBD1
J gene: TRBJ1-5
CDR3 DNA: TGTGCCAGCAACAGGGGGAATCAGCCCCAGCATTTT
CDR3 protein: CASNRGNQPQHF

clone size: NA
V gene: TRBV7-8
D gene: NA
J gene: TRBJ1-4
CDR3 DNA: TGTGCCAGCAGCTCCAGACGGGCAACTAATGAAAAACTGTTTTTT
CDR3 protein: CASSSRRATNEKLFF